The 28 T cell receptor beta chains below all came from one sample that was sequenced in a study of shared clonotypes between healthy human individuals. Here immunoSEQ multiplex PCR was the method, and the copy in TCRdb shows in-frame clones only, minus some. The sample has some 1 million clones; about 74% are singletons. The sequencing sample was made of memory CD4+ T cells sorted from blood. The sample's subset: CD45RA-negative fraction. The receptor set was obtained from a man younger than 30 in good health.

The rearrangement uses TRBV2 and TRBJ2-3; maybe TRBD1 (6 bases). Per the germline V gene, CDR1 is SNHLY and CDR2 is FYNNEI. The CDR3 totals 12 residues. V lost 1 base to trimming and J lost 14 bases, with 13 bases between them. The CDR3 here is CASSEEGQKRYF. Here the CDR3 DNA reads TGTGCCAGCAGTGAAGAGGGACAAAAGAGGTATTTT.

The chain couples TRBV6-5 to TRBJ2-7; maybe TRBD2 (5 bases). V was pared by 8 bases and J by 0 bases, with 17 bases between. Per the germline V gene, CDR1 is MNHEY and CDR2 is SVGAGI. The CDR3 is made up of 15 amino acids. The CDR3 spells CASSPADGSSYEQYF. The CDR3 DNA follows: TGTGCCAGCTCCCCTGCGGATGGGAGCTCCTACGAGCAGTACTTC.

The CDR3 is CASSVVSSSYNEQFF. CDR3 bases: TGTGCCAGCAGCGTAGTCTCTAGTTCCTACAATGAGCAGTTCTTC. J is TRBJ2-1 and V is TRBV9; no firm D call. The V and J ends lost 0 bases and 1 base respectively, with 8 bases between them. The CDR3 runs to 15 residues. Germline V gene sequence: CDR1 SGDLS, CDR2 YYNGEE.

The CDR3 DNA reads as TGTGCCAGCAGTTCGAATGGTGTCGGAAACACCATATATTTT. As protein: CASSSNGVGNTIYF. This chain connects TRBV28 to TRBJ1-3; D remains ambiguous. Germline lookup yields CDR1 MDHEN and CDR2 SYDVKM. Trimming stripped 4 bases from V and 4 bases from J, with 11 bases between. The CDR3 runs 14 residues.

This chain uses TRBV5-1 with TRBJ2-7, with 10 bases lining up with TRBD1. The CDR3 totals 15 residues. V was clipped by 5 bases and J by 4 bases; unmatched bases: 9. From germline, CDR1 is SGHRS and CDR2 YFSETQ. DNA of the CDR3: TGCGCCAGCAGAAGTGGGGGACAGGGGAATTACGAGCAGTACTTC. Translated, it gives CASRSGGQGNYEQYF.

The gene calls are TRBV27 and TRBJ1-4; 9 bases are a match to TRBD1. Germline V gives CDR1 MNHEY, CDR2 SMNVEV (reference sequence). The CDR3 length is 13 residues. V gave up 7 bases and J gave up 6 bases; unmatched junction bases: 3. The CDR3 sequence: CASKTGGYEKLFF. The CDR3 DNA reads TGTGCCAGCAAGACAGGGGGTTATGAAAAACTGTTTTTT.

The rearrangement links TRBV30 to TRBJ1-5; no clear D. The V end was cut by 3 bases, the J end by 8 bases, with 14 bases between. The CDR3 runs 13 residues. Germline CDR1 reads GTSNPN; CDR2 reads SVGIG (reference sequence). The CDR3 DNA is TGTGCCTGGAGCCCTGGTCCCAGTGAGCCCCAGCATTTT. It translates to CAWSPGPSEPQHF.

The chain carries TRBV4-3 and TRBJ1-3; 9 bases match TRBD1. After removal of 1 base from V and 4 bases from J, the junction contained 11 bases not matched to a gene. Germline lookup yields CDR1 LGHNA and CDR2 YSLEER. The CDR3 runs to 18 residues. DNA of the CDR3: TGCGCCAGCAGCCAAGTAAGTAAGGACAGGGGCTCAGGAAACACCATATATTTT. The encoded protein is CASSQVSKDRGSGNTIYF.

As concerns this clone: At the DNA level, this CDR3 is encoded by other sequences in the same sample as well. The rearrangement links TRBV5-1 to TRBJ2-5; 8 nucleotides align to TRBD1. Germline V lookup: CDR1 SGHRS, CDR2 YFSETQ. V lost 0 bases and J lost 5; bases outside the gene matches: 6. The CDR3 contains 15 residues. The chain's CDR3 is CASSLVAGGRETQYF. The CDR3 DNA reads TGCGCCAGCAGCTTGGTGGCAGGGGGCCGGGAGACCCAGTACTTC.

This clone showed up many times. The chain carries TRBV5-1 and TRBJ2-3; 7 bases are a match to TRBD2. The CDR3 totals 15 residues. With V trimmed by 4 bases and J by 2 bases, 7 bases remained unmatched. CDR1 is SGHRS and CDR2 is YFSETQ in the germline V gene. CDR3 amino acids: CASSDRAGITDTQYF. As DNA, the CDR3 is TGCGCCAGCAGCGATAGAGCGGGAATCACAGATACGCAGTATTTT.

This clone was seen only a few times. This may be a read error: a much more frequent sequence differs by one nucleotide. In nucleotides, the CDR3 is TGTGCCAGCAGCTTCCAGGGGAACACTGAAGCTTTCTTT. This codes for CASSFQGNTEAFF. The rearrangement links TRBV7-2 to TRBJ1-1; tentatively, D is TRBD1 (5 bases). CDR3 length: 13 amino acids. Germline values: CDR1 SGHTA, CDR2 FQGNSA. V lost 3 bases, J lost 1 base, and 6 bases lay in between.

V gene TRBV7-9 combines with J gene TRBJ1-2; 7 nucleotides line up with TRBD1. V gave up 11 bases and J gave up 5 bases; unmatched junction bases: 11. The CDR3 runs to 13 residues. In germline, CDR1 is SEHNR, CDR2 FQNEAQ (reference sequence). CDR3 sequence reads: CAPTRAGGYGYTF. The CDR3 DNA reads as TGTGCCCCGACCCGGGCAGGGGGTTATGGCTACACCTTC.

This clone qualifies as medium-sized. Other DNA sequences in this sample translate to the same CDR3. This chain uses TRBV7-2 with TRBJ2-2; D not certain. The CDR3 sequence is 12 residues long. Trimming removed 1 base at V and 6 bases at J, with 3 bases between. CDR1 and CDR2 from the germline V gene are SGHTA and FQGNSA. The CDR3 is CASSLDSGELFF. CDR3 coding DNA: TGTGCCAGCAGCTTAGACTCCGGGGAGCTGTTTTTT.

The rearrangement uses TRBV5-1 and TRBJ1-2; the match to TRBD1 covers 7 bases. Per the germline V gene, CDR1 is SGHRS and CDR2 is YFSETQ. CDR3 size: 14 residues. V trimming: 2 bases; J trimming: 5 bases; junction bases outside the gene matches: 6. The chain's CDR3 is CASSLDDREYGYTF. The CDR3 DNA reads TGCGCCAGCAGCTTAGATGACAGGGAGTATGGCTACACCTTC.

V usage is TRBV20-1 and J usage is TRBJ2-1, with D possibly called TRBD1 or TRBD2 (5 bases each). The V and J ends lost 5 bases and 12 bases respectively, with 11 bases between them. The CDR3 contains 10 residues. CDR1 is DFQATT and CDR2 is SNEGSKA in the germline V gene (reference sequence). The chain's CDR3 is CSAVRDGQFF. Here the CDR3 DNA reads TGCAGTGCTGTCCGGGACGGGCAGTTCTTC.

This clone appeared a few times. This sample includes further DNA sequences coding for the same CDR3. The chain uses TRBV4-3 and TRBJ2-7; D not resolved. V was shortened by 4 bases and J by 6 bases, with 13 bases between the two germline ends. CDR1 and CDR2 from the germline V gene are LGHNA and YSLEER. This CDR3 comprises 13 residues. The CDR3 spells CASSPRTTGEQYF. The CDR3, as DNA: TGCGCCAGCAGCCCCCGGACCACTGGCGAGCAGTACTTC.

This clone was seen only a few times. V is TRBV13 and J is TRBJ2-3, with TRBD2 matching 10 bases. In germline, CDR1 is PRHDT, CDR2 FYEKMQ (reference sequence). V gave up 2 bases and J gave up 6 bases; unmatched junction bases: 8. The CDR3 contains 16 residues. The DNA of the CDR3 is TGTGCCAGCAGCTTACTACTAGCGGGGCGCGTGGATACGCAGTATTTT. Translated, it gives CASSLLLAGRVDTQYF.

CDR3 amino acids: CASRGQRAYNSPLHF. As DNA, the CDR3 is TGTGCCAGCAGGGGGCAGAGGGCCTATAATTCACCCCTCCACTTT. The genes are TRBV27 and TRBJ1-6; maybe TRBD1 (5 bases). V was cut by 6 bases and J by 2 bases, with 11 bases left in between. Germline V CDR1 and CDR2: MNHEY, SMNVEV (reference sequence). The CDR3 is made up of 15 amino acids.

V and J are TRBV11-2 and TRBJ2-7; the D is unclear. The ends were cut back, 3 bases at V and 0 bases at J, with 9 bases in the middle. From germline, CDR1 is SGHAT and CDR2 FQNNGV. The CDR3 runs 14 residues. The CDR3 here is CASSLQPGSYEQYF. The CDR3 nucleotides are TGTGCCAGCAGCTTGCAACCTGGCTCCTACGAGCAGTACTTC.

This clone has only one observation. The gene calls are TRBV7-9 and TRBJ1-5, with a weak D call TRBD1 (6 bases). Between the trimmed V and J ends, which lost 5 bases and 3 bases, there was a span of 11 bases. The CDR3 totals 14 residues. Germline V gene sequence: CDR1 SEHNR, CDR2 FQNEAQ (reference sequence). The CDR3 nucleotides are TGTGCCAGCAGCCCAACAGGGAACAATCAGCCCCAGCATTTT. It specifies CASSPTGNNQPQHF.

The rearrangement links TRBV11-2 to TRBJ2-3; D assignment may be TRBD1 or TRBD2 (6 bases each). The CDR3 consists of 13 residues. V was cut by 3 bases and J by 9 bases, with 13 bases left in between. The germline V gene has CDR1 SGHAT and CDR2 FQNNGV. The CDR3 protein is CASSFRRGGTQYF. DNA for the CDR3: TGTGCCAGCAGCTTCCGCAGGGGAGGCACGCAGTATTTT.

CDR3 nucleotides: TGTGCCAGCAGCCTATCATTTTCGGGAAACACCATATATTTT. Protein: CASSLSFSGNTIYF. V gene TRBV2 combines with J gene TRBJ1-3; the D is unclear. V lost 6 bases, J lost 4 bases, and 13 bases lay in between. The CDR3 runs 14 residues. Germline CDR1 is SNHLY and CDR2 is FYNNEI.

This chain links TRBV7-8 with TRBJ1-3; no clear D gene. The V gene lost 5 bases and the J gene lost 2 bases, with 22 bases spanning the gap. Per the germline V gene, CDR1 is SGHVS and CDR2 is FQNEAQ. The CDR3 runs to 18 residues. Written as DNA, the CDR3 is TGTGCCAGCAGCGTCCGATATGAGGCGACTGCGGCTGGAAACACCATATATTTT. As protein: CASSVRYEATAAGNTIYF.

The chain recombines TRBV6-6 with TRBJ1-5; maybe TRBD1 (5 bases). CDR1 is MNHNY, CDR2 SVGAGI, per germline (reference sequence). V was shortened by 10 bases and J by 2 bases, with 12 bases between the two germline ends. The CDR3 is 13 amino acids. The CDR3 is CAIRDWGNQPQHF. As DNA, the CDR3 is TGTGCCATTCGGGACTGGGGCAATCAGCCCCAGCATTTT.

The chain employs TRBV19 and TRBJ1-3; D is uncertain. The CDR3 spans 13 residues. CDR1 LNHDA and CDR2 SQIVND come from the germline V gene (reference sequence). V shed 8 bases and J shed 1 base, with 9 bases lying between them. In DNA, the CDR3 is TGTGCCAGTTGCTCGTTGTCTGGAAACACCATATATTTT. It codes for CASCSLSGNTIYF.

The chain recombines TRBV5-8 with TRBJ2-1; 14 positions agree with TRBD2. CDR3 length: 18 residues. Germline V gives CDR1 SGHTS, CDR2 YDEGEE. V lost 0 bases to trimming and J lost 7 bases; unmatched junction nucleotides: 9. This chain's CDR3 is CASSLALTSGRAWNEQFF. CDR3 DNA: TGTGCCAGCAGCTTGGCCCTGACTAGCGGGAGGGCGTGGAATGAGCAGTTCTTC.

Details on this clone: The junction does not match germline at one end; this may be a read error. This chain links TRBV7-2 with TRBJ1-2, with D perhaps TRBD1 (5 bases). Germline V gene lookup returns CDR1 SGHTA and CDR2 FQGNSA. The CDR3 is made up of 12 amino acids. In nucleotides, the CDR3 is TGTGCCAGCAGCTTTTTTACACCGGGGCCGTTCTTC. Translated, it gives CASSFFTPGPFF.

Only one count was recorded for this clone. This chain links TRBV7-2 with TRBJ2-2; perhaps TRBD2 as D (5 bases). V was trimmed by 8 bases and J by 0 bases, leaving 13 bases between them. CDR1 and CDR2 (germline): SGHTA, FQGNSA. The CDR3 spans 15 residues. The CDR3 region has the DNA TGTGCCAGCCTCCGGGGAGCCACGAACACCGGGGAGCTGTTTTTT. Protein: CASLRGATNTGELFF.